The clone carrying this TCR beta chain showed up just a few times. Its target is unknown. Other DNA sequences in this specimen translate into the identical CDR3. This entry is derived from a study of graft-versus-host responses after intestinal transplantation. Background on the study: Transplantation in recipients was multivisceral, liver-intestinal, or isolated intestinal. All recipients were given anti-thymocyte globulin induction, and tacrolimus and steroids were then administered for about three years.

Broader study findings: The study found high graft-versus-host to host-versus-graft clonal ratios in allografts of patients with graft-donor T cell macrochimerism.

Using immunoSEQ multiplex PCR, the repertoire was profiled, and TCRdb retains in-frame clones only, with some absent. The table shows nearly 15,000 clones, with around 63% occurring only once. This CDR3 spans 14 amino acids. Looked up from germline, CDR1 is MNHNY and CDR2 is SVGAGI (reference sequence). Trimming pared 2 bases from V and 5 bases from J, leaving 12 bases between. The authors processed graft tissue to release intraepithelial and lamina propria lymphocytes. The rearrangement joins TRBV6-6 to TRBJ1-1, with a weak D call TRBD1 (6 bases). The sample in question was ileum tissue, obtained 524 days after transplant. This sequence was found in a human patient who received an intestinal transplant, so some T cells may come from the graft donor. CDR3 loop: CASSYRGGNTEAFF. DNA of the CDR3: TGTGCCAGCAGTTACAGGGGGGGAAATACTGAAGCTTTCTTT.